Below, one T cell receptor beta chain is given with its context. What this receptor recognizes is not known. No base quality values were provided; no much bigger clone lies one nucleotide off. This entry belongs to a study of Ad26.COV2.S vaccination and SARS-CoV-2 variants (dated by TCRdb to the early 2020s). Background for the entire study: TCRbeta repertoire sequencing served as the tool for gauging how specific and how broad the SARS-CoV-2-reactive T cell receptors were following Ad26.COV2.S vaccination. The TCR-sequenced set comprised approximately 30 samples: about 19 Ad26.COV2.S vaccine recipients, 5 placebo recipients and 8 SARS-CoV-2 convalescent individuals.

Study-level results and caveats: According to the authors, total T cell responses may have been underestimated by the TCR breadth and depth analyses. Comparable non-spike TCR breadth was observed between vaccine and placebo recipients, consistent with only spike being contained in the vaccine. Compared with placebo recipients, Ad26.COV2.S recipients showed higher spike-specific TCR breadth (P = 0.0014). After vaccination, substantial breadth of spike-specific CD8+ and CD4+ T cell responses was reported.

V is pared back by 5 bases and J by 7 bases, with 18 bases lying between the germline termini. From cysteine to phenylalanine, the CDR3 is 15 amino acids long. Only the CDR3 region is kept as DNA, spanning 45 bases read in frame from base 1. CDR1 and CDR2, per the germline V gene, are MNHEY and SVGAGI. The time point tag for this specimen amounts to: individuals recovered from natural SARS-CoV-2 infection. The immunoSEQ Assay was used to sequence TCRbeta CDR3 regions. After extraction, genomic DNA underwent amplification by bias-controlled multiplex PCR, followed by high-throughput sequencing. Per the original workflow: To quantify the absolute abundance of each unique TCRbeta CDR3 region, sequences were collapsed and filtered. T cell fraction was estimated by normalizing TCRbeta template counts to usable DNA, with usable DNA measured through amplification of reference genes found in all nucleated cells. Repertoire TCRs were annotated as SARS-CoV-2-specific when V gene, CDR3 amino acid sequence and J gene were exactly matched to a known reactive TCR set. The reference SARS-CoV-2 TCR set was derived from MIRA and filtered for enrichment in COVID-19-positive ImmuneCODE repertoires, a step that removed public or cross-reactive TCRs. Using the MIRA antigens, annotated TCRs were further analysed by specific ORF or by position within an ORF. Depth was the summed frequency of annotated unique rearrangements, while breadth was defined as annotated unique rearrangements over total unique productive rearrangements. Group comparisons of TCR breadth used two-sided Wilcoxon rank-sum tests. Entries here come from immuneACCESS through TCRdb and include only in-frame sequences with V and J called. Some clones fail to appear in such tables; in the studies checked, an unresolved V gene covers under half of the shortfall, and the cause of the remainder is unknown. For V, J and clone size, that table is used; D and trimming come from the DNA. Within this sample are 350,000 to 450,000 clones, with 92% of them counted one time only. The top ten clonotypes cover 3% to 5% of the sample.

This clonotype was sampled from a human donor who had recovered from COVID-19. The sequencing used peripheral blood, collected after recovery from COVID-19. Recombination joined TRBV6-5 with TRBJ2-4, with the D gene not clear enough to name. The DNA is as follows: TGTGCCAGCAGTCGCCGGCTCCAGTCAAATAACATTCAGTACTTC. This codes for CASSRRLQSNNIQYF.